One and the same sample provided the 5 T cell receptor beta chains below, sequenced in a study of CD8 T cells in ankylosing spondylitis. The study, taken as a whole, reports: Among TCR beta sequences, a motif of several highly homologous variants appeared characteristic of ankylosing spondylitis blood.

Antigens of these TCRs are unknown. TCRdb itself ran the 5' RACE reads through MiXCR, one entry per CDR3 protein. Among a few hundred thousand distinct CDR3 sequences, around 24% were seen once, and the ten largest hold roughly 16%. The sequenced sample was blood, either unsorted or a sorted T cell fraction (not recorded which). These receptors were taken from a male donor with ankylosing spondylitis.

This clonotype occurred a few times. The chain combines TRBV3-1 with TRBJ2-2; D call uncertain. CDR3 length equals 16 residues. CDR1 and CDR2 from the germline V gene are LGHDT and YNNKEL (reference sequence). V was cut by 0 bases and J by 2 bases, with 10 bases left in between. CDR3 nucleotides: TGTGCCAGCAGCCAAGAGGCGAGCGACAACACCGGGGAGCTGTTTTTT. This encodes CASSQEASDNTGELFF.

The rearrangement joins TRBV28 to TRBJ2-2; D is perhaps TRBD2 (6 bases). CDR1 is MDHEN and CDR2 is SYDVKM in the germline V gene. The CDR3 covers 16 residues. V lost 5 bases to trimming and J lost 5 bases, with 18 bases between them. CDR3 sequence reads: CASSGGKAWRTGELFF. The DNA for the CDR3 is TGTGCCAGCAGTGGGGGGAAGGCCTGGAGGACCGGGGAGCTGTTTTTT.

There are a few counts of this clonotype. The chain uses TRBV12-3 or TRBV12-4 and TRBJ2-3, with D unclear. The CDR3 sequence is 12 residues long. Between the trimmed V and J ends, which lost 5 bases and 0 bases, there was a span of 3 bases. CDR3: CASSHSTDTQYF. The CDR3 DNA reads TGTGCCAGCAGTCACAGCACAGATACGCAGTATTTT.

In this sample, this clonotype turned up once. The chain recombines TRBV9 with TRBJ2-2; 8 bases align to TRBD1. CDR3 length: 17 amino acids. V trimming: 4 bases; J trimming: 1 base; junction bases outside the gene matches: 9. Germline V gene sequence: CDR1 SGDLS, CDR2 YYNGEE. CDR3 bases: TGTGCCAGCAGCAATCCCAGGGGGCGGGAGAACACCGGGGAGCTGTTTTTT. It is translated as CASSNPRGRENTGELFF. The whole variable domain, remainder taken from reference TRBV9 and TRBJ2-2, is DSGVTQTPKHLITATGQRVTLRCSPRSGDLSVYWYQQSLDQGLQFLIQYYNGEERAKGNILERFSAQQFPDLHSELNLSSLELGDSALYFCASSNPRGRENTGELFFGEGSRLTVL.

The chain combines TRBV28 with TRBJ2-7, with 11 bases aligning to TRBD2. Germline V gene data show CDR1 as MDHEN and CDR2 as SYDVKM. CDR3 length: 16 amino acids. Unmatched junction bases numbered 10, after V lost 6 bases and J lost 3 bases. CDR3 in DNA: TGTGCCAGCAGGGGACTAGCGGCGGGGACTTACTACGAGCAGTACTTC. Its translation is CASRGLAAGTYYEQYF.